This is a list of T cell receptor beta chains from one sample in a study of CD8 T cells in ankylosing spondylitis. TCRdb itself ran the 5' RACE reads through MiXCR, one entry per CDR3 protein. The sample carries under 200,000 distinct CDR3 sequences, approximately 10% recorded once. Sequencing was performed on blood, either unsorted or a sorted T cell fraction (not recorded which). The receptors come from a male donor with ankylosing spondylitis or in good health (not recorded which). The CDR3 runs from the conserved cysteine through the conserved F or W. The order of the fields is J gene, D gene, V gene, CDR3 protein. D genes are given only for firm matches.

J: TRBJ2-1; D: TRBD2; V: TRBV6-1; CDR3: CASSLAGVLGNEQFF
J: TRBJ2-5; D: TRBD2; V: TRBV6-1; CDR3: CASSNTLAGVQETQYF
J: TRBJ2-5; D: NA; V: TRBV24-1; CDR3: CATSDPSGPDRETQYF
J: TRBJ2-7; D: TRBD1; V: TRBV12-3/TRBV12-4; CDR3: CASSANPTGEGEQYF
J: TRBJ2-5; D: TRBD1; V: TRBV28; CDR3: CASTLARDRQETQYF
J: TRBJ1-1; D: NA; V: TRBV20-1; CDR3: CSARPGTMNTEAFF
J: TRBJ1-2; D: TRBD1; V: TRBV25-1; CDR3: CASSEYQGVGYGYTF
J: TRBJ2-3; D: NA; V: TRBV29-1; CDR3: CSVVGDTHTDTQYF
J: TRBJ2-3; D: NA; V: TRBV7-2; CDR3: CASSSRADTQYF
J: TRBJ2-2; D: TRBD2; V: TRBV19; CDR3: CASSMGLAGVPGELFF
J: TRBJ2-7; D: NA; V: TRBV11-2; CDR3: CASSYPAQSSNYEQYF
J: TRBJ2-2; D: NA; V: TRBV28; CDR3: CASSPPGLNTGELFF
J: TRBJ2-1; D: NA; V: TRBV5-1; CDR3: CASSLGLAYNEQFF
J: TRBJ1-3; D: NA; V: TRBV7-9; CDR3: CASSREGNTIYF
J: TRBJ1-2; D: TRBD1; V: TRBV10-1; CDR3: CASSENRGYGYTF
J: TRBJ2-1; D: NA; V: TRBV12-3/TRBV12-4; CDR3: CASSFSRDQQFF